The sequence of this T cell receptor (beta chain) was determined in a study of T cell changes during pregnancy in multiple sclerosis. Using immunoSEQ multiplex PCR, the repertoire was profiled, and TCRdb retains in-frame clones only, with some absent. The sample holds 78,000 or so clones; 92% are singletons and the top ten take approximately 1.4%. Trimming stripped 4 bases from V and 5 bases from J, with 19 bases between. This CDR3 has 15 amino acids. Germline V gives CDR1 SQVTM, CDR2 ANQGSEA. The table lists this clone with a count of one. The material was peripheral blood, obtained before pregnancy. The receptor was isolated from a female donor with multiple sclerosis, enrolled in a pregnancy study. The V call is TRBV29-1, the J call TRBJ2-3; TRBD1 might be the D (6 bases). The CDR3 bases are TGCAGCGTTGTTGGGACACCCAATTCGTTAGATACGCAGTATTTT. This codes for CSVVGTPNSLDTQYF.